The next 21 T cell receptor beta chains were all read from a single sample in a study of long-term antiretroviral therapy in people with HIV. With survey level as its setting, the immunoSEQ assay was v3.0. Data came from immunoSEQ multiplex PCR; TCRdb stores just in-frame clones and leaves some out. The profile shows over 20,000 clones, approximately 82% of them singletons. Sample: unsorted PBMCs, taken 0.1 years before starting antiretroviral therapy. The source is a young man with HIV.

The chain employs TRBV5-6 and TRBJ1-3; no firm D call. Trimming left V 4 bases short and J 0 bases short, with 14 bases between. This CDR3 region has 16 residues. The germline CDR1 and CDR2 sequences are SGHDT and YYEEEE. The CDR3 loop is CASSTTVHHSGNTIYF. CDR3 nucleotide sequence: TGTGCCAGCAGCACCACAGTCCATCACTCTGGAAACACCATATATTTT.

J is TRBJ1-3 and V is TRBV5-4; D may be TRBD1 (5 bases). There are 15 residues in the CDR3. The germline V and J ends were trimmed by 3 bases and 2 bases, with 12 bases remaining between them. Germline V lookup: CDR1 SGHNT, CDR2 YYREEE (reference sequence). CDR3 bases: TGTGCCAGCAGCTCCGGGACTCCCCCTGGAAACACCATATATTTT. It translates to CASSSGTPPGNTIYF.

This clone has just one count. The V and J genes are TRBV6-5 and TRBJ1-2; D may be TRBD1 (6 bases). The V and J ends lost 2 bases and 8 bases respectively, with 15 bases between them. The CDR3 is 14 amino acids. The germline V gene encodes CDR1 MNHEY and CDR2 SVGAGI. CDR3 DNA: TGTGCCAGCAGTTACGCCTTTACAGGGTACGGCTACACCTTC. This gives the protein CASSYAFTGYGYTF.

This clone was seen just once. This sequence joins TRBV6-4 and TRBJ2-1; 10 nucleotides align to TRBD1. V shed 6 bases and J 3 bases; nucleotides not matched to a gene: 2. The CDR3 loop spans 14 amino acids. Per germline, CDR1 MRHNA and CDR2 SNTAGT. CDR3 DNA sequence: TGTGCCAGCAGCGGGACAGGGGACTACAATGAGCAGTTCTTC. Its protein product is CASSGTGDYNEQFF.

This clone is a singleton in its sample. The genes are TRBV6-6 and TRBJ1-1; D is unresolved. The V gene lost 3 bases and the J gene lost 4 bases, with 3 bases spanning the gap. In germline, CDR1 is MNHNY, CDR2 SVGAGI (reference sequence). The CDR3 has 11 residues. CDR3 sequence (DNA): TGTGCCAGCAGTTATGGCACTGAAGCTTTCTTT. It is translated as CASSYGTEAFF.

The rearrangement links TRBV10-3 to TRBJ2-1; TRBD2 aligns across 15 bases. The germline V gene encodes CDR1 ENHRY and CDR2 SYGVKD. This CDR3 has 17 residues. Unmatched junction bases numbered 5, after V lost 0 bases and J lost 8 bases. CDR3 protein: CAISESWTSGGADEQFF. The CDR3 bases are TGTGCCATCAGTGAGTCGTGGACTAGCGGGGGGGCCGATGAGCAGTTCTTC.

The chain couples TRBV5-1 to TRBJ1-1; D may be TRBD1 (5 bases). Germline V gene sequence: CDR1 SGHRS, CDR2 YFSETQ. CDR3 length: 12 residues. Trimming removed 4 bases from V and 2 bases from J, with 6 bases in between. The CDR3 nucleotides read TGCGCCAGCAGCCGGGACAACACTGAAGCTTTCTTT. Its protein is CASSRDNTEAFF.

The V and J genes are TRBV15 and TRBJ2-1, with TRBD2 identical over 10 bases. There are 14 residues in the CDR3. The germline CDR1 and CDR2 sequences are LNHNV and YYDKDF (reference sequence). J lost 6 bases, V lost 5 bases, and 4 bases had no gene match. CDR3 sequence: CATSLAGVTNEQFF. CDR3 nucleotide sequence: TGTGCCACCAGCCTAGCGGGAGTAACCAATGAGCAGTTCTTC.

Notes on this clone: At one of its ends the junction is not consistent with the germline gene, which may arise from a read error. This chain joins TRBV7-9 and TRBJ1-2, with 7 bases that match TRBD1. CDR3 size: 10 residues. Germline V gives CDR1 SEHNR, CDR2 FQNEAQ (reference sequence). CDR3 sequence reads: CASGNRGLSF. The CDR3 region has the DNA TGTGCCAGCGGAAACAGGGGATTGTCCTTC.

The DNA for the CDR3 is TGTGCCAGCAGCTTAGGTACAGGGGGCGGAGGCTCCTACGAGCAGTACTTC. The encoded protein is CASSLGTGGGGSYEQYF. The rearrangement links TRBV28 to TRBJ2-7, with TRBD1 matching 9 bases. The V gene end was trimmed by 6 bases and the J gene end by 0 bases; junction bases not matched to a gene: 12. The CDR3 is 17 amino acids. Per the germline V gene, CDR1 is MDHEN and CDR2 is SYDVKM.

The chain recombines TRBV6-5 with TRBJ1-6; D perhaps matches TRBD1 (5 bases). Between the trimmed V and J ends, which lost 2 bases and 6 bases, there was a span of 11 bases. Germline assignment: CDR1 MNHEY and CDR2 SVGAGI. The length of the CDR3 is 15 residues. As DNA, the CDR3 is TGTGCCAGCAGTTACGCAGGGTGGTCTAATTCACCCCTCCACTTT. This encodes CASSYAGWSNSPLHF.

This clone came up once. The V gene is TRBV4-1, the J gene TRBJ1-4, with unresolved D. The germline V and J ends were trimmed by 3 bases and 0 bases, with 11 bases remaining between them. This CDR3 is built from 16 residues. Per the germline V gene, CDR1 is MGHRA and CDR2 is YSYEKL. CDR3 in amino acids: CASSQGRTSTNEKLFF. The CDR3 DNA follows: TGCGCCAGCAGCCAGGGGAGGACCTCAACTAATGAAAAACTGTTTTTT.

This clone was recorded only once. CDR3 region: CASRTTANYGYTF. The CDR3 coding sequence is TGCGCCAGCAGGACGACAGCTAACTATGGCTACACCTTC. The J gene is TRBJ1-2, the V gene TRBV5-1, with a tentative D call TRBD1 (5 bases). V gave up 5 bases and J gave up 0 bases, with 8 bases separating them. The CDR3 runs 13 residues. Germline loops: CDR1 SGHRS, CDR2 YFSETQ.

V gene TRBV5-1 combines with J gene TRBJ1-1; no firm D call. The CDR3 is made up of 15 amino acids. V was pared by 0 bases and J by 4 bases, with 13 bases between. From germline, CDR1 is SGHRS and CDR2 YFSETQ. CDR3 in DNA: TGCGCCAGCAGCTTGGCCGTTTCGGCTGGCACTGAAGCTTTCTTT. Translation gives CASSLAVSAGTEAFF.

This clone has only one observation. V gene TRBV6-7 combines with J gene TRBJ2-3; TRBD2 matches 12 bases. TRBV6-7 is marked as an open reading frame, function uncertain. The V and J ends lost 4 bases and 3 bases, in that order; junction bases with no gene match: 5. The CDR3 loop spans 16 amino acids. CDR3 amino acids: CASSSLAGGRTDTQYF. DNA of the CDR3: TGTGCCAGCAGTTCTCTAGCGGGGGGGAGAACAGATACGCAGTATTTT.

J is TRBJ1-1 and V is TRBV19; 7 bases line up with TRBD1. The CDR3 is made up of 12 amino acids. Looked up from germline, CDR1 is LNHDA and CDR2 is SQIVND (reference sequence). J gave up 7 bases and V 4 bases, and 3 bases lay outside the gene matches. CDR3 sequence reads: CASSTGTVEAFF. The CDR3 coding sequence is TGTGCCAGTAGTACCGGGACAGTTGAAGCTTTCTTT.

This chain uses TRBV9 with TRBJ1-3; 11 bases line up with TRBD1. V shed 5 bases, J shed 7 bases, and the junction held 11 bases outside the gene matches. The CDR3 runs to 16 residues. Germline-derived CDR1 and CDR2 are SGDLS and YYNGEE. CDR3 DNA: TGTGCCAGCAGTCCGCGGGGACAGGGGGGCGGTAACACCATATATTTT. It translates to CASSPRGQGGGNTIYF.

The genes are TRBV4-2 and TRBJ1-5; D unresolved. From germline, CDR1 is LGHNA and CDR2 YNFKEQ. Trimming took off 0 bases at V and 0 bases at J, with 6 bases between the two ends. The CDR3 length is 15 residues. The DNA for the CDR3 is TGTGCCAGCAGCCAAGAAATGTATAGCAATCAGCCCCAGCATTTT. The encoded protein is CASSQEMYSNQPQHF.

This clone was seen once. The chain uses TRBV9 and TRBJ1-1; D is possibly TRBD1 (5 bases). The CDR3 loop spans 12 amino acids. V lost 3 bases and J lost 7, with 10 bases in between. Germline V lookup: CDR1 SGDLS, CDR2 YYNGEE. This CDR3 is CASSARDGEAFF. CDR3 DNA: TGTGCCAGCAGCGCCCGGGACGGTGAAGCTTTCTTT.

V gene TRBV6-6 combines with J gene TRBJ2-3, with 9 positions matching TRBD1. The CDR3 is 14 residues long. Germline CDR1 reads MNHNY; CDR2 reads SVGAGI (reference sequence). The V and J ends lost 10 bases and 1 base, in that order; junction bases with no gene match: 6. CDR3 protein: CATLGDRGTDTQYF. The CDR3, as DNA: TGTGCCACCCTGGGGGACAGGGGCACAGATACGCAGTATTTT.

The chain has TRBV5-4 and TRBJ1-2; 10 bases match TRBD1. The junction had 6 bases not matched to a gene; V was cut back by 0 bases and J by 4 bases. This CDR3 spans 16 amino acids. CDR1 is SGHNT, CDR2 YYREEE, per germline (reference sequence). The CDR3 DNA is TGTGCCAGCAGCTTGGTCGCGGGACAGGGGATCTATGGCTACACCTTC. It translates to CASSLVAGQGIYGYTF.